What follows are 20 T cell receptor beta chains derived from one specimen sequenced in a study of T cell repertoires in cytomegalovirus infection. TCRdb used MiXCR to reprocess the reads, holding one entry per CDR3 protein. The sample has roughly 230,000 distinct CDR3 sequences, roughly 22% seen once; the top ten hold about 20%. Specimen: CD8+ T cells from PBMCs. These receptors were taken from a human donor in good health (CMV status not recorded). Some clones in this sample may be carry-over from other donors' samples.

This chain connects TRBV11-3 to TRBJ2-1; TRBD2 is a possible D gene (6 bases). The CDR3 is made up of 15 amino acids. V was cut by 1 base and J by 5 bases, with 12 bases left in between. The germline V gene encodes CDR1 SGHNT and CDR2 YENEEA. In DNA, the CDR3 is TGTGCCAGCAGCTTAGGGCCGGGGGATGACAATGAGCAGTTCTTC. Its translation is CASSLGPGDDNEQFF. The variable domain in full, completed from reference TRBV11-3 and TRBJ2-1, reads EAGVVQSPRYKIIEKKQPVAFWCNPISGHNTLYWYLQNLGQGPELLIRYENEEAVDDSQLPKDRFSAERLKGVDSTLKIQPAELGDSAVYLCASSLGPGDDNEQFFGPGTRLTVL.

V gene TRBV19 combines with J gene TRBJ2-5; TRBD1 aligns across 9 bases. CDR3 length: 18 residues. Germline CDR1 LNHDA, CDR2 SQIVND (reference sequence). V lost 0 bases to trimming and J lost 5 bases; unmatched junction nucleotides: 13. CDR3 amino acids: CASSIDHTLQGAGETQYF. The CDR3 region has the DNA TGTGCCAGTAGTATAGATCATACCTTACAGGGGGCAGGGGAGACCCAGTACTTC.

This chain links TRBV4-1 with TRBJ1-6; tentative D call: TRBD1 (5 bases). Germline V gene data show CDR1 as MGHRA and CDR2 as YSYEKL. This CDR3 has 15 amino acids. Trimming removed 0 bases from V and 7 bases from J, with 10 bases in between. CDR3 protein: CASSQDDRLNSPLHF. In nucleotides, the CDR3 is TGCGCCAGCAGCCAAGATGACAGATTAAATTCACCCCTCCACTTT.

This clonotype has a handful of counts. The genes are TRBV10-2 and TRBJ1-2, with 10 bases lining up with TRBD1. CDR1 is WSHSY and CDR2 is SAAADI in the germline V gene. J gave up 3 bases and V 3 bases, and 4 bases lay outside the gene matches. The CDR3 is made up of 15 amino acids. The CDR3 nucleotides are TGCGCCAGCAGTGACCCCGGGACAGGGGACTATGGCTACACCTTC. This sequence encodes CASSDPGTGDYGYTF.

CDR3 residues: CASSSTGGHTGELFF. The CDR3 nucleotides read TGTGCCAGCAGTTCGACAGGGGGCCACACCGGGGAGCTGTTTTTT. The gene calls are TRBV12-3 or TRBV12-4 and TRBJ2-2, with TRBD1 identical over 10 bases. The CDR3 spans 15 residues. V was pared by 4 bases and J by 3 bases, with 2 bases of the junction left unmatched.

This clonotype was counted many times. The J gene is TRBJ2-3, the V gene TRBV7-9, with D possibly being TRBD1 or TRBD2 (5 bases each). The CDR3 contains 16 residues. Trimming took 1 base from V and 1 from J, leaving 12 bases between them. Germline V gene data show CDR1 as SEHNR and CDR2 as FQNEAQ (reference sequence). The CDR3 DNA reads TGTGCCAGCAGCTTAGAACGGGGCGCGGGCACAGATACGCAGTATTTT. This sequence encodes CASSLERGAGTDTQYF.

This clonotype was recorded a few times. V usage is TRBV12-3 or TRBV12-4 and J usage is TRBJ1-1; D is uncertain. The CDR3 covers 13 residues. Between the trimmed V and J ends, which lost 6 bases and 7 bases, there was a span of 15 bases. The CDR3 reads CASSPPMGSEAFF. The CDR3, as DNA: TGTGCCAGCAGCCCCCCTATGGGAAGTGAAGCTTTCTTT.

The chain couples TRBV7-9 to TRBJ2-1; D call uncertain. CDR1 is SEHNR, CDR2 FQNEAQ, per germline (reference sequence). V lost 0 bases and J lost 2, with 14 bases in between. The CDR3 runs 17 residues. CDR3 DNA: TGTGCCAGCAGCTTAGCGCCGGAAGGTGGGGCCTACAATGAGCAGTTCTTC. As protein: CASSLAPEGGAYNEQFF.

This clonotype was found many times. The chain joins TRBV5-6 to TRBJ2-1, with TRBD1 matching 10 bases. After removal of 4 bases from V and 5 bases from J, the junction contained 12 bases not matched to a gene. Germline V lookup: CDR1 SGHDT, CDR2 YYEEEE. The CDR3 consists of 17 residues. In nucleotides, the CDR3 is TGTGCCAGCAGCCTATCAACCGGGACAGGGGTTGACAATGAGCAGTTCTTC. Translation gives CASSLSTGTGVDNEQFF. The variable domain in full, with the rest retrieved from reference TRBV5-6 and TRBJ2-1, is DAGVTQSPTHLIKTRGQQVTLRCSPKSGHDTVSWYQQALGQGPQFIFQYYEEEERQRGNFPDRFSGHQFPNYSSELNVNALLLGDSALYLCASSLSTGTGVDNEQFFGPGTRLTVL.

This chain connects TRBV28 to TRBJ2-5; TRBD1 or TRBD2 may be the D gene (6 bases each). CDR1 MDHEN and CDR2 SYDVKM come from the germline V gene. Trimming removed 8 bases from V and 5 bases from J, with 15 bases in between. CDR3 size: 13 residues. The CDR3 DNA reads TGTGCCAGCTCCTTCGGGGGCTGGGAGACCCAGTACTTC. Amino acid sequence: CASSFGGWETQYF. The full variable domain, completed using reference TRBV28 and TRBJ2-5, is DVKVTQSSRYLVKRTGEKVFLECVQDMDHENMFWYRQDPGLGLRLIYFSYDVKMKEKGDIPEGYSVSREKKERFSLILESASTNQTSMYLCASSFGGWETQYFGPGTRLLVL.

Only a few counts were recorded for this clonotype. This rearrangement joins TRBV6-4 to TRBJ1-1, with a possible D match to TRBD1 (5 bases). CDR1 and CDR2 from the germline V gene are MRHNA and SNTAGT. The germline V and J ends were trimmed by 3 bases and 5 bases, with 13 bases remaining between them. CDR3 size: 14 residues. The CDR3 sequence is CASSEGGEGTEAFF. The CDR3 nucleotides are TGTGCCAGCAGTGAAGGTGGGGAGGGGACTGAAGCTTTCTTT.

V gene TRBV27 combines with J gene TRBJ2-7, with 10 bases that match TRBD1. There are 16 residues in the CDR3. The ends lost 3 bases at V and 3 bases at J; junction bases unmatched: 8. In germline, CDR1 is MNHEY, CDR2 SMNVEV (reference sequence). Here the CDR3 DNA reads TGTGCCAGCAGTTTGGCTTTGGGACAGGGGTACTACGAGCAGTACTTC. This sequence encodes CASSLALGQGYYEQYF.

In this sample, this clonotype turned up once. The genes are TRBV19 and TRBJ2-1, with 11 bases aligning to TRBD1. The CDR3 totals 15 residues. The V segment lost 5 bases and the J segment 7 bases; nucleotides outside the gene matches: 7. Looked up from germline, CDR1 is LNHDA and CDR2 is SQIVND (reference sequence). This CDR3 reads CASSHWTGGGNEQFF. The CDR3 region has the DNA TGTGCCAGTAGTCACTGGACAGGGGGCGGAAATGAGCAGTTCTTC.

This clonotype occurred a few times. The chain uses TRBV20-1 and TRBJ2-2; TRBD1 matches 8 bases. The CDR3 has 15 amino acids. The V segment lost 4 bases and the J segment 0 bases; nucleotides outside the gene matches: 4. Germline V CDR1 and CDR2: DFQATT, SNEGSKA (reference sequence). The CDR3 protein is CSAIGQGPNTGELFF. The CDR3 DNA reads TGCAGTGCTATCGGACAGGGCCCGAACACCGGGGAGCTGTTTTTT.

The chain combines TRBV2 with TRBJ1-6, with TRBD1 identical over 8 bases. With V trimmed by 0 bases and J by 5 bases, 3 bases remained unmatched. The CDR3 has 16 amino acids. Per germline, CDR1 SNHLY and CDR2 FYNNEI. The CDR3 loop is CASSEARTGNNSPLHF. Here the CDR3 DNA reads TGTGCCAGCAGTGAAGCGAGGACAGGGAATAATTCACCCCTCCACTTT.

This chain links TRBV2 with TRBJ1-6; TRBD1 is a possible D gene (5 bases). Looked up from germline, CDR1 is SNHLY and CDR2 is FYNNEI. The CDR3 extends over 15 amino acids. The ends were cut back, 6 bases at V and 3 bases at J, with 12 bases in the middle. The CDR3 protein is CASSGARVYNSPLHF. The CDR3 coding sequence is TGTGCCAGCAGCGGGGCACGTGTCTATAATTCACCCCTCCACTTT.

This clonotype has a handful of counts. V and J are TRBV29-1 and TRBJ2-2; a weak D match, TRBD1 (6 bases). This CDR3 region has 14 residues. V shed 3 bases and J shed 4 bases, with 12 bases lying between them. The germline CDR1 and CDR2 sequences are SQVTM and ANQGSEA. CDR3 in DNA: TGCAGCGTTGAGGCTGGGGGCGGCACCGGGGAGCTGTTTTTT. This codes for CSVEAGGGTGELFF.

This clonotype showed up many times. The chain combines TRBV7-2 with TRBJ2-3; 9 positions agree with TRBD2. This CDR3 spans 14 amino acids. Trimming at V came to 7 bases and at J to 1 base, leaving 3 bases not matched to a gene. CDR1 and CDR2 from the germline V gene are SGHTA and FQGNSA. In DNA form, the CDR3 reads TGTGCCAGCACTAAGCGGGGGGGCACAGATACGCAGTATTTT. It encodes CASTKRGGTDTQYF.

This clonotype appeared a few times. The V call is TRBV2, the J call TRBJ2-7; TRBD2 matches 10 bases. The CDR3 runs 17 residues. The V gene's germline CDR1 is SNHLY and CDR2 FYNNEI. V shed 4 bases, J shed 0 bases, and the junction held 9 bases outside the gene matches. CDR3: CASSVLAGVPSSYEQYF. In DNA, the CDR3 is TGTGCCAGCAGTGTTCTAGCGGGGGTTCCGAGCTCCTACGAGCAGTACTTC.

Here the CDR3 DNA reads TGTGCCAGCAGTCTCCCTTCTAGCGGGGGGGCTCCCCGCTCCTACAATGAGCAGTTCTTC. It translates to CASSLPSSGGAPRSYNEQFF. This sequence joins TRBV28 and TRBJ2-1; 12 nucleotides agree with TRBD2. V was clipped by 5 bases and J by 0 bases; unmatched bases: 14. Germline V gene data show CDR1 as MDHEN and CDR2 as SYDVKM. The CDR3 is made up of 20 amino acids.